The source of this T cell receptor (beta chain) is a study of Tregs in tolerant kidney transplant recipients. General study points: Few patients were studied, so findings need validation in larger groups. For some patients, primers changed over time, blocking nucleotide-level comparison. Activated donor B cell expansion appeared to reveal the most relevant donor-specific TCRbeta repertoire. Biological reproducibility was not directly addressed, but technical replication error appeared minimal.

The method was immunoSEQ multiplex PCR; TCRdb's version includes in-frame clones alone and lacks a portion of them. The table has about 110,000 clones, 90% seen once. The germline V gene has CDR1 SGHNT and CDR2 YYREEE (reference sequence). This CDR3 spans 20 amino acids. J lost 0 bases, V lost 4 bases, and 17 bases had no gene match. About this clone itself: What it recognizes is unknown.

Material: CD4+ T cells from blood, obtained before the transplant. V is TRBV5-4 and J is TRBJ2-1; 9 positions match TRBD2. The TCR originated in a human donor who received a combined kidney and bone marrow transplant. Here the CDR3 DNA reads TGTGCCAGCAGCAAACGCAGAGGAATAGCGGGAGACGTCTCCTACAATGAGCAGTTCTTC. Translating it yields CASSKRRGIAGDVSYNEQFF.